This T cell receptor beta chain came from a study of blood T cell repertoires in COVID-19 (TCRdb year 2020). About the investigation overall: Collaborator samples came from the United States, Italy and Spain and covered acute and convalescent phases of COVID-19. The prospective study material was composed of cDNA or gDNA derived from T cells, B-cell-depleted T cells, or PBMCs. Subjects who had been exposed to COVID-19, were actively infected with it, or had recovered from it provided the deeply sampled blood TCRbeta repertoires that made up the dataset. A freely available public database, intended as a resource for researchers studying the immune response to SARS-CoV-2, is where the repertoires were released. Samples came from the ongoing ImmuneRACE study (first 160 participants) plus 1,254 subjects from 6 global collaborators. Nearly every sample came with metadata listing a de-identified subject ID, COVID-19 status, age in years and sex. Where available, HLA class I and class II types were obtained from metadata supplied by the sample provider rather than from assay-based typing. Summary of the overall study and its limitations: The quantity of clinical and demographic metadata differed by source and by participant and was supplied without curation.

Regarding this clone: Its antigen is currently not known. One base away there is no much larger clone; base qualities are not given.

The collaborating institutions used their own protocols to collect whole blood in K2EDTA tubes. Collaborator samples were shipped for TCRbeta analysis as frozen whole blood, isolated PBMCs, or DNA extracted from either sample type. TCRbeta CDR3 regions were amplified from genomic DNA using the immunoSEQ Assay, a bias-controlled multiplex PCR. Per the source publication's procedure: Within the assay, amplification of reference gene primers was used to estimate how many nucleated cells each sample contained. To quantify the absolute abundance of each unique TCRbeta CDR3 rearrangement, sequence reads were collapsed and filtered. For each sample, productive Simpson clonality was calculated as the square root of Simpson's diversity index over productive rearrangements. In its TCRdb copy, this immuneACCESS table keeps in-frame sequences only and misses some clones. Where compared with another copy, unresolved V genes explain less than half of these, and the others have no known cause. V, J and clone size were drawn from that table, and D and trimming were deduced from the DNA. Across this sample there are 70,000 to 95,000 clones, with 85% to 90% seen only once. About 14% of the sample belongs to the ten largest clones.

A distance of 12 bases separates the germline ends of V and J, which lose 0 bases and 15 bases respectively. The CDR3 measures 13 amino acids from cysteine to phenylalanine. Only the CDR3 DNA is retained, 39 bases long and in frame from the first base. CDR1 is given as LNHNV and CDR2 as YYDKDF, both from the germline V gene (reference sequence). What was sequenced was peripheral blood. The sequence derives from a man between 65 and 80 years old with active or convalescent COVID-19. The chain links TRBV15 with TRBJ1-6, with TRBD1 tentatively as D gene (5 bases match). The DNA reads TGTGCCACCAGCAGAGATACAGGATCTCTCCTCCACTTT. Its protein is CATSRDTGSLLHF.